The 25 T cell receptor beta chains in this list originate from one sample, sequenced in a study of blood T cells in healthy people across ages. Primers used in a second PCR of about 7 to 11 cycles were a sample-barcoded 5' primer and a J-beta primer mix. TCRdb reanalysed the 5' RACE reads using MiXCR and keeps one entry per CDR3 protein. The sample yields about 1.7 million distinct CDR3 sequences, about 30% seen once. The source material was blood. The source is a woman between 25 and 40 years old in good health.

This clonotype was counted a few times. The V and J genes are TRBV7-9 and TRBJ2-1; no firm D call. V was pared by 6 bases and J by 10 bases, with 7 bases between. CDR3 length equals 10 residues. The germline V gene has CDR1 SEHNR and CDR2 FQNEAQ (reference sequence). CDR3 residues: CASRDSEQFF. The CDR3 nucleotides are TGTGCCAGCAGAGATAGCGAGCAGTTCTTC.

This chain joins TRBV5-1 and TRBJ2-2; TRBD1 aligns across 9 bases. V lost 7 bases and J lost 4; bases outside the gene matches: 8. Germline values: CDR1 SGHRS, CDR2 YFSETQ. The CDR3 covers 15 residues. Here the CDR3 DNA reads TGCGCCAGCCACCCGGGACAGGGTAGCACCGGGGAGCTGTTTTTT. Translation: CASHPGQGSTGELFF. Combining the CDR3 with reference TRBV5-1 and TRBJ2-2 gives the whole variable domain KAGVTQTPRYLIKTRGQQVTLSCSPISGHRSVSWYQQTPGQGLQFLFEYFSETQRNKGNFPGRFSGRQFSNSRSEMNVSTLELGDSALYLCASHPGQGSTGELFFGEGSRLTVL.

About this clonotype: Germline is not matched at one junction end, which may reflect a read error. The chain couples TRBV5-1 to TRBJ1-1; 7 bases are shared with TRBD1. Germline V gives CDR1 SGHRS, CDR2 YFSETQ. The CDR3 runs to 14 residues. Here the CDR3 reads CASTRTGTNTETFF. Written as DNA, the CDR3 is TGCGCCAGCACTCGGACAGGCACGAACACTGAAACTTTCTTT.

Ten or more counts support this clonotype. The chain employs TRBV20-1 and TRBJ2-7; D gene ambiguous. V lost 1 base and J lost 2, with 12 bases in between. Germline-derived CDR1 and CDR2 are DFQATT and SNEGSKA (reference sequence). The CDR3 spans 14 residues. DNA of the CDR3: TGCAGTGCTAGAGGCCAAGGCCACACCTACGAGCAGTACTTC. Encoded protein: CSARGQGHTYEQYF.

The chain employs TRBV4-2 and TRBJ1-4, with unresolved D. Germline V lookup: CDR1 LGHNA, CDR2 YNFKEQ. The CDR3 is 15 residues long. Trimming took off 5 bases at V and 6 bases at J, with 16 bases between the two ends. The CDR3 spells CASSSGPGLDEKLFF. DNA for the CDR3: TGTGCCAGCAGCTCAGGCCCGGGGTTAGATGAAAAACTGTTTTTT.

This clonotype was seen a few times. This sequence joins TRBV2 and TRBJ2-7; D assignment may be TRBD1 or TRBD2 (5 bases each). Trimming shortened V by 0 bases and J by 6 bases, and 18 bases separated the two germline ends. In germline, CDR1 is SNHLY, CDR2 FYNNEI. CDR3 size: 16 residues. The CDR3 DNA sequence: TGTGCCAGCAGTGAAGCGCTGCCCCAGGGTCGGGGCGAGCAGTACTTC. This translates into CASSEALPQGRGEQYF.

With regard to this clonotype: This may be a read error, as it is one base from a much larger clone. V usage is TRBV29-1 and J usage is TRBJ2-7; D possibly corresponds to TRBD2 (7 bases). CDR1 is SQVTM and CDR2 is ANQGSEA in the germline V gene. CDR3 length equals 14 residues. Trimming took off 5 bases at V and 7 bases at J, with 21 bases between the two ends. Written as DNA, the CDR3 is TGCAGCGTTAGTCGGGCGGGGGCTTACGCGGAGCAGTACTTC. Its translation is CSVSRAGAYAEQYF.

The genes are TRBV21-1 and TRBJ2-7. TRBV21-1 is termed a pseudogene. The CDR3 runs to 11 residues. CDR3 sequence (DNA): TGTGCCAGCAGCAAATCCGCGGAGCAGTACTTC. Its protein product is CASSKSAEQYF.

There are a few counts of this clonotype. V and J are TRBV19 and TRBJ1-2; 7 nucleotides agree with TRBD1. Germline CDR1 LNHDA, CDR2 SQIVND (reference sequence). The J segment lost 8 bases and the V segment lost 2 bases, leaving 11 bases of the junction unmatched. The CDR3 consists of 15 residues. The CDR3 DNA reads as TGTGCCAGTAGTATACGGACAGGCTTGGAAGGAGGCTACACCTTC. Its translation is CASSIRTGLEGGYTF.

This clonotype was detected many times. The chain uses TRBV20-1 and TRBJ1-1; no clear D. V was clipped by 7 bases and J by 4 bases, with 10 bases between them. The CDR3 runs 11 residues. Per the germline V gene, CDR1 is DFQATT and CDR2 is SNEGSKA (reference sequence). Written as DNA, the CDR3 is TGCAGTGACCCCGGCAGCACTGAAGCTTTCTTT. Translated: CSDPGSTEAFF.

This clonotype has at least ten counts. The gene calls are TRBV29-1 and TRBJ2-7; 7 bases are a match to TRBD1. V gave up 4 bases and J gave up 4 bases; unmatched junction bases: 7. CDR1 is SQVTM and CDR2 is ANQGSEA in the germline V gene. This CDR3 spans 13 amino acids. The CDR3 coding sequence is TGCAGCGTTGTAGGGGGACAGAGATACGAGCAGTACTTC. It codes for CSVVGGQRYEQYF.

Of note for this clonotype: Possible read error: a much larger clone is one base away. The CDR3 nucleotides read TGTGCCAGCAGCGGCGGACGGTCCCAAGAGACCCAGTACTTC. It is translated as CASSGGRSQETQYF. The genes are TRBV11-2 and TRBJ2-5; D is unresolved. The V end was cut by 5 bases, the J end by 1 base, with 11 bases between. From germline, CDR1 is SGHAT and CDR2 FQNNGV. This CDR3 has 14 residues.

This chain connects TRBV28 to TRBJ1-3; D is perhaps TRBD1 (5 bases). CDR3 size: 15 residues. V gave up 6 bases and J gave up 3 bases, with 15 bases separating them. The germline gives CDR1 MDHEN, CDR2 SYDVKM. The CDR3 loop is CASSPPGDYGNTIYF. The CDR3 coding sequence is TGTGCCAGCAGCCCTCCGGGGGATTATGGAAACACCATATATTTT.

V gene TRBV6-5 combines with J gene TRBJ2-1; TRBD1 might be the D (5 bases). Per the germline V gene, CDR1 is MNHEY and CDR2 is SVGAGI. Trimming cost V 5 bases and J 10 bases, with 18 bases left between them. This CDR3 is 14 amino acids long. DNA for the CDR3: TGTGCCAGCAGTCTAACAGGAGCCTCCTACGAGCAGTTCTTC. Its protein product is CASSLTGASYEQFF.

With respect to this clonotype: Germline is not matched at one junction end, which may reflect a read error. V usage is TRBV7-2 and J usage is TRBJ2-5; D gene uncertain. The CDR3 has 15 amino acids. Germline lookup yields CDR1 SGHTA and CDR2 FQGNSA. DNA of the CDR3: TGCGCCAGCAGCTTGGGCCTCGGCCCCCAAGAGACCCAGTACTTC. Amino acids: CASSLGLGPQETQYF.

The J gene is TRBJ2-3, the V gene TRBV28; 10 bases align to TRBD1. Germline V gene lookup returns CDR1 MDHEN and CDR2 SYDVKM. This CDR3 has 15 amino acids. J was trimmed by 9 bases and V by 5 bases; bases with no gene match: 11. The CDR3 region is CASSARDRGTPTQYF. CDR3 in DNA: TGTGCCAGCAGTGCCCGGGACAGGGGAACGCCAACGCAGTATTTT.

Many counts were recorded for this clonotype. V usage is TRBV10-1 and J usage is TRBJ2-5, with 8 bases fitting TRBD1. Germline V CDR1 and CDR2: WNHNN, SYGVQD (reference sequence). The V gene end was trimmed by 8 bases and the J gene end by 0 bases; junction bases not matched to a gene: 17. This CDR3 has 18 amino acids. The CDR3 sequence is CASPQSSHRDRHQETQYF. CDR3 in DNA: TGCGCCAGCCCGCAGTCGAGCCACCGGGACAGGCACCAAGAGACCCAGTACTTC.

This clonotype was detected ten times or more. The gene calls are TRBV7-3 and TRBJ2-7; the match to TRBD1 covers 7 bases. J gave up 4 bases and V 4 bases, and 10 bases lay outside the gene matches. The CDR3 totals 15 residues. CDR1 and CDR2 from the germline V gene are SGHTA and FQGTGA. The CDR3 loop reads CASSYSGTENYEQYF. CDR3 nucleotides: TGTGCCAGCAGCTATTCCGGGACAGAAAATTACGAGCAGTACTTC.

This clonotype was counted ten times or more. The chain combines TRBV10-3 with TRBJ2-4; D perhaps matches TRBD1 (6 bases). Germline V gene lookup returns CDR1 ENHRY and CDR2 SYGVKD. The germline V and J ends were trimmed by 0 bases and 7 bases, with 10 bases remaining between them. The CDR3 sequence is 14 residues long. CDR3 amino acids: CAISESERGNIQYF. The DNA of the CDR3 is TGTGCCATCAGTGAGTCGGAGAGGGGGAACATTCAGTACTTC.

Details on this clonotype: Sequence at one end of the junction differs from germline and may be a read error. The chain has TRBV20-1 and TRBJ2-1, with 12 bases identical to TRBD2. CDR1 and CDR2 (germline): DFQATT, SNEGSKA (reference sequence). This CDR3 is built from 14 residues. The CDR3, as DNA: TGCAGTGCTAAAGGACTAGCGGGAAACAATAAGCAGTTCTTC. Its protein product is CSAKGLAGNNKQFF.

The chain carries TRBV5-1 and TRBJ1-1; D not certain. CDR3 length: 15 residues. Germline CDR1 and CDR2: SGHRS and YFSETQ. Trimming removed 4 bases from V and 1 base from J, with 14 bases in between. This CDR3 reads CASSNRQTRNTEAFF. CDR3 DNA sequence: TGCGCCAGCAGCAATCGACAAACCCGGAACACTGAAGCTTTCTTT.

This clonotype turned up a few times. The chain combines TRBV9 with TRBJ2-3; 7 bases are a match to TRBD1. The CDR3 has 16 residues. Trimming cost V 1 base and J 4 bases; bases outside gene matches: 9. Germline CDR1 is SGDLS and CDR2 is YYNGEE. CDR3 loop: CASSVMGRQGADTQYF. The CDR3 coding sequence is TGTGCCAGCAGCGTAATGGGTCGACAGGGCGCAGATACGCAGTATTTT.

This clonotype was counted only a few times. Relative to the germline gene, one junction end is altered; a read error may explain this. CDR3 protein: CSVEDGQSEELFF. CDR3 nucleotide sequence: TGCAGCGTTGAAGATGGACAGAGTGAAGAACTGTTTTTT. The chain couples TRBV29-1 to TRBJ1-4; tentatively, D is TRBD1 (6 bases). CDR3 size: 13 residues. From germline, CDR1 is SQVTM and CDR2 ANQGSEA.

On this clonotype: This clone may be a read error of a much larger clone one base away. This chain connects TRBV29-1 to TRBJ2-5; possibly TRBD2 for D (6 bases). The CDR3 covers 14 residues. CDR1 and CDR2 (germline): SQVTM, ANQGSEA. V was trimmed by 1 base and J by 4 bases, leaving 13 bases between them. The CDR3 loop reads CSVEGPGDRETQYF. In DNA, the CDR3 is TGCAGCGTTGAAGGTCCGGGGGACCGAGAGACCCAGTACTTC. The full variable domain, with the rest looked up from reference TRBV29-1 and TRBJ2-5, is SAVISQKPSRDICQRGTSLTIQCQVDSQVTMMFWYRQQPGQSLTLIATANQGSEATYESGFVIDKFPISRPNLTFSTLTVSNMSPEDSSIYLCSVEGPGDRETQYFGPGTRLLVL.

There are many counts of this clonotype. This chain links TRBV7-2 with TRBJ2-4; unclear D gene. The CDR3 sequence is 13 residues long. Germline lookup yields CDR1 SGHTA and CDR2 FQGNSA. Deletions cut 0 bases from V and 11 bases from J, with 11 bases between. CDR3 sequence (DNA): TGTGCCAGCAGCTTAGCGGACCAATGGGTTCAGTACTTC. Translation: CASSLADQWVQYF.